This T cell receptor (beta chain) is drawn from a study of T-cell memory formation after mild COVID-19 (dated by TCRdb to the early 2020s). Study-wide context: TCR sequence clusters from the two donors were largely donor specific. Longitudinal TCRalpha and TCRbeta repertoire sequencing tracked T-cell clones expanding and contracting after mild COVID-19 in a couple of donors. Two young, previously healthy adult volunteers made up the cohort, one male and one female. On the study overall, not on this receptor specifically: Balanced CD4/CD8 phenotypes were observed for clones contracting from day 15 to 85, whereas a bias towards CD4+ was observed for a second wave of clones expanding from day 15 to 37. Contracting CD4+ clones appeared mostly in the CM and EM memory subsets, whereas CD8+ clones were enriched in EMRA. The study included only a couple of mild cases, and larger cohorts that include severe cases with pre-infection samples were judged to be necessary. Some responding clones were detected in pre-infection memory, which suggested that pre-existing cross-reactive memory T cells had joined the SARS-CoV-2 response. SARS-CoV-2 specificity was not confirmed for the second-wave clones peaking on day 37.

Ficoll-Paque density gradient centrifugation was the method used to isolate PBMCs. There are 14 amino acids in the CDR3, from cysteine to phenylalanine inclusive. Only the CDR3 region is kept as DNA, spanning 42 bases read in frame from base 1. V is reduced by 3 bases and J by 2 bases, leaving a spacing of 8 bases between them. This clonotype has at least ten counts. It lacks a known antigen. Base-call qualities are not available, and no considerably larger clone is one nucleotide away. The reads were generated on an Illumina NovaSeq 6000. TCRalpha and TCRbeta cDNA libraries were built by 5'RACE with constant-segment primers, adding sample barcodes and unique molecular identifiers. RNA was extracted from every sample with Trizol reagent. Library amplification was performed in two PCR steps, and a second sample barcode and Illumina TruSeq adapters were introduced in the second step. Sequencing of libraries was performed on an Illumina NovaSeq with 2 x 150 bp paired-end reads. As for the authors' bioinformatics: With migec v1.2.7, reads were demultiplexed and then collapsed into UMI-guided consensus sequences. With mixcr v2.1.11, UMI consensuses were aligned to TRA and TRB V and J templates and assembled into clonotypes. A clonotype was counted as expanded or contracted only when both edgeR and NoisET called the clonotype significant, with the noise models trained on biological replicates. For edgeR calls, the cutoffs were a false discovery rate-adjusted p below 0.01 and a log2 fold-change threshold of 1. PCA with hierarchical clustering of max-normalized trajectories of the 1000 most abundant clonotypes was used as exploratory dynamics analysis. Separately sequenced CD4+ and CD8+ repertoires were used to assign a CD4 or CD8 phenotype to each responding clone. TCRdb reprocessing: public reads trimmed at Q25 with fastp, clones called with MiXCR, in-frame beta chains kept. Entries that share a CDR3 protein sequence are merged under the most common genes and DNA. Here the V and J calls rest on TCRdb's processing, not on the authors' analysis. This sample lists 6,000 to 9,500 distinct CDR3 sequences; 25% to 40% were detected once. 50% to 60% of the sample belongs to the ten largest clones.

The TCR comes from an adult woman who had mild COVID-19 (a few samples of this study predate the infection). The sample titles of this study are shuffled in the database, so cell type and time point are left out; the donor was told from shared clones. The sample taken for sequencing was PBMCs or a T cell subset sorted from them (not recorded which). The rearrangement combines TRBV12-3 or TRBV12-4 with TRBJ2-1; D gene: possibly TRBD2, on 6 matching bases. At the DNA level, the sequence is TGTGCCAGCAGTTTCGGCGGGACCTACAATGAGCAGTTCTTC. Its amino acids are CASSFGGTYNEQFF.